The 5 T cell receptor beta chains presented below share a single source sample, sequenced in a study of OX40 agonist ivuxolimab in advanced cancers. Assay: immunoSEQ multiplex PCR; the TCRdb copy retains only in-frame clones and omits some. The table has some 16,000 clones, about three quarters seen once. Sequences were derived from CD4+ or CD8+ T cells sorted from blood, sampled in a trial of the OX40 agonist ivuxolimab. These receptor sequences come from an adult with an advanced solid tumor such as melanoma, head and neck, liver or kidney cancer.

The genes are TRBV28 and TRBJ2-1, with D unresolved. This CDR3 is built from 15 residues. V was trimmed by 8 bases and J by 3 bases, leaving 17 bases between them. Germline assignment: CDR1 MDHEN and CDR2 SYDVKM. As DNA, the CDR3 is TGTGCCAGCGGCGCGGTGCCGGCTGGCTACAATGAGCAGTTCTTC. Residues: CASGAVPAGYNEQFF. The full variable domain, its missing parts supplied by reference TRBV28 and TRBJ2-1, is DVKVTQSSRYLVKRTGEKVFLECVQDMDHENMFWYRQDPGLGLRLIYFSYDVKMKEKGDIPEGYSVSREKKERFSLILESASTNQTSMYLCASGAVPAGYNEQFFGPGTRLTVL.

CDR3 amino acids: CASSFLASYEQYF. The CDR3 DNA sequence: TGTGCCAGCAGCTTTCTAGCGTCCTACGAGCAGTACTTC. The chain employs TRBV7-9 and TRBJ2-7; a weak D match, TRBD2 (6 bases). The V end was cut by 3 bases, the J end by 1 base, with 7 bases between. This CDR3 contains 13 residues. Germline CDR1 is SEHNR and CDR2 is FQNEAQ (reference sequence).

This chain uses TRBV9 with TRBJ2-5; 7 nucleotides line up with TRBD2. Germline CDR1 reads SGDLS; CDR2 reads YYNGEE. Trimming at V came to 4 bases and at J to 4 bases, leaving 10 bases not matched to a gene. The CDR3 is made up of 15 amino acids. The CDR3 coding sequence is TGTGCCAGCAGCCCCGGACTAGGAGTAGGAGAGACCCAGTACTTC. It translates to CASSPGLGVGETQYF.

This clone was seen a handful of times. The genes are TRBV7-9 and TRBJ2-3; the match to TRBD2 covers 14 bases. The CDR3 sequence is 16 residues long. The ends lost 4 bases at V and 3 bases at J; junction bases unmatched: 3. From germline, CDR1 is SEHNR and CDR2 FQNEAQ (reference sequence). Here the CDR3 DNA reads TGTGCCAGCAGCTCGGGACTAGCGGGAGATACAGATACGCAGTATTTT. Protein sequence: CASSSGLAGDTDTQYF.

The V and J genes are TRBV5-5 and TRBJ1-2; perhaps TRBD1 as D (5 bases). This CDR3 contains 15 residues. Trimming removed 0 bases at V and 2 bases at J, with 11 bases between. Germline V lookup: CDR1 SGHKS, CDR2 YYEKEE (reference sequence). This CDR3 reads CASSLAVGTNYGYTF. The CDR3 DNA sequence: TGTGCCAGCAGCTTGGCCGTGGGGACGAACTATGGCTACACCTTC. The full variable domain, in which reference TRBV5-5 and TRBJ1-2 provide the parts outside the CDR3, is DAGVTQSPTHLIKTRGQQVTLRCSPISGHKSVSWYQQVLGQGPQFIFQYYEKEERGRGNFPDRFSARQFPNYSSELNVNALLLGDSALYLCASSLAVGTNYGYTFGSGTRLTVV.